The 20 T cell receptor beta chains below were found in one sample sequenced in a study of blood T cells in healthy people across ages. Next came a second PCR, run for roughly 7 to 12 cycles, which used a sample-barcoded 5' primer along with a J-beta primer mix. TCRdb reanalysed the 5' RACE reads using MiXCR and keeps one entry per CDR3 protein. The profile shows under 1,100,000 distinct CDR3 sequences, less than 25% of them singletons. These data also featured in a second study, about T cells of mothers and their children.

Sequences were obtained from blood. The origin of the receptors is a girl aged 2 to 10 in good health.

Turning to this clonotype: Its ends do not fully match the called genes, so a read error is possible. V is TRBV12-3 or TRBV12-4 and J is TRBJ2-1, with TRBD2 matching 13 bases. This CDR3 has 13 residues. CDR3 region: CASSPRLAGGGDF. The CDR3 DNA follows: TGTGCCAGCAGTCCTAGACTAGCGGGGGGAGGGGACTTC.

In its sample, this clonotype was seen a few times. The V and J genes are TRBV29-1 and TRBJ1-1, with a possible D match to TRBD1 (5 bases). Germline V gene sequence: CDR1 SQVTM, CDR2 ANQGSEA. The CDR3 is 11 residues long. Between the trimmed V and J ends, which lost 3 bases and 7 bases, there was a span of 9 bases. CDR3 DNA: TGCAGCGTTGATATGCAGGGTGAAGCTTTCTTT. Amino acids: CSVDMQGEAFF. Full variable domain (outside the CDR3, taken from reference TRBV29-1 and TRBJ1-1): SAVISQKPSRDICQRGTSLTIQCQVDSQVTMMFWYRQQPGQSLTLIATANQGSEATYESGFVIDKFPISRPNLTFSTLTVSNMSPEDSSIYLCSVDMQGEAFFGQGTRLTVV.

The chain employs TRBV9 and TRBJ2-5; maybe TRBD2 (5 bases). The end of the DNA is better explained by TRBJ2-1, so the J call may be wrong. CDR3 size: 15 residues. CDR1 and CDR2 (germline): SGDLS, YYNGEE. CDR3 in amino acids: CASSGSLPGNNEQFF. The CDR3 coding sequence is TGTGCCAGCAGCGGTTCCCTCCCGGGGAACAATGAGCAGTTCTTC.

The V and J genes are TRBV7-9 and TRBJ2-7; D gene ambiguous. Germline V gene sequence: CDR1 SEHNR, CDR2 FQNEAQ (reference sequence). The CDR3 spans 14 residues. The ends were cut back, 1 base at V and 1 base at J, with 8 bases in the middle. This CDR3 is CASSLETPSYEQYF. The CDR3 DNA reads as TGTGCCAGCAGCTTAGAGACACCTTCCTACGAGCAGTACTTC.

Points on this clonotype: An end of the junction does not agree with germline; a read error may underlie this. The chain links TRBV3-1 to TRBJ2-5, with TRBD2 as a possible D gene (6 bases). The J call is in doubt because the DNA end fits TRBJ2-1 better. Germline V gene data show CDR1 as LGHDT and CDR2 as YNNKEL (reference sequence). The CDR3 has 15 amino acids. The CDR3 protein is CTSSQRTTMDNEQFF. CDR3 sequence (DNA): TGTACCAGCAGCCAAAGGACTACAATGGACAATGAGCAGTTCTTC.

This clonotype was counted between two and nine times. CDR3 in DNA: TGTGCCAGCAGCCTAGAGCCAGGATCAGAGACCCAGTACTTC. Its translation is CASSLEPGSETQYF. The rearrangement joins TRBV7-8 to TRBJ2-5, with D uncertain. CDR1 and CDR2 from the germline V gene are SGHVS and FQNEAQ. The V gene lost 5 bases and the J gene lost 4 bases, with 14 bases spanning the gap. This CDR3 has 14 residues.

This clonotype was observed a handful of times. The V and J genes are TRBV4-2 and TRBJ2-4; 8 nucleotides agree with TRBD1. The CDR3 has 20 residues. Per the germline V gene, CDR1 is LGHNA and CDR2 is YNFKEQ. Trimming at V came to 1 base and at J to 3 bases, leaving 17 bases not matched to a gene. CDR3 DNA sequence: TGTGCCAGCAGCCAAGTCTTACAGGGGGGCTTAGCTTCTGGCAAAAACATTCAGTACTTC. This codes for CASSQVLQGGLASGKNIQYF.

A few counts support this clonotype. The CDR3 DNA is TGCAGCGTAGCCCCGGACTCCTACGAGCAGTACTTC. Translating gives CSVAPDSYEQYF. This chain uses TRBV29-1 with TRBJ2-5, with unresolved D. The J call is doubtful: the DNA matches TRBJ2-7 better. This CDR3 is 12 amino acids long. Germline V gives CDR1 SQVTM, CDR2 ANQGSEA.

The chain carries TRBV7-3 and TRBJ2-5, with 9 positions matching TRBD2. The J call is in doubt because the DNA end fits TRBJ2-1 better. CDR1 and CDR2 (germline): SGHTA, FQGTGA. The CDR3 has 15 amino acids. CDR3: CASSLISGGYNEQFF. CDR3 DNA: TGTGCCAGCAGCTTAATTAGCGGGGGTTACAATGAGCAGTTCTTC.

The chain uses TRBV20-1 and TRBJ2-5; TRBD2 matches 11 bases. J lost 4 bases, V lost 4 bases, and 14 bases had no gene match. Looked up from germline, CDR1 is DFQATT and CDR2 is SNEGSKA (reference sequence). The CDR3 is 17 residues long. The chain's CDR3 is CSATYGSGRAGGETQYF. In nucleotides, the CDR3 is TGCAGTGCTACCTATGGTAGCGGGAGGGCCGGCGGAGAGACCCAGTACTTC.

This clonotype was detected many times. Mismatch with germline at one junction end may stem from a read error. This chain connects TRBV7-2 to TRBJ1-6; D is unresolved. Germline values: CDR1 SGHTA, CDR2 FQGNSA. The CDR3 spans 13 residues. This chain's CDR3 is CASSLAEGSPLHF. Here the CDR3 DNA reads TGTGCCAGCAGTTTAGCGGAGGGTTCACCCCTCCACTTT.

This clonotype turned up a few times. This chain uses TRBV29-1 with TRBJ2-1, with TRBD1 matching over 7 bases. The V and J ends lost 7 bases and 6 bases, in that order; junction bases with no gene match: 15. The germline CDR1 and CDR2 sequences are SQVTM and ANQGSEA. The CDR3 has 15 amino acids. The DNA of the CDR3 is TGCAGCGGTACGTTCACAGGGGCCCCTTCCAATGAGCAGTTCTTC. Protein sequence: CSGTFTGAPSNEQFF.

This clonotype was seen many times. CDR3 amino acids: CASSLYGTGELFF. CDR3 bases: TGTGCCAGCAGCTTGTATGGCACCGGGGAGCTGTTTTTT. This chain joins TRBV5-6 and TRBJ2-2; D remains ambiguous. The CDR3 extends over 13 amino acids. The germline V gene encodes CDR1 SGHDT and CDR2 YYEEEE. V dropped 1 base and J dropped 4 bases, with 5 bases sitting between them. The complete variable domain, with remaining parts taken from reference TRBV5-6 and TRBJ2-2, reads DAGVTQSPTHLIKTRGQQVTLRCSPKSGHDTVSWYQQALGQGPQFIFQYYEEEERQRGNFPDRFSGHQFPNYSSELNVNALLLGDSALYLCASSLYGTGELFFGEGSRLTVL.

The CDR3 DNA follows: TGCAGCGTTGAGGGGGCTCAATCTTACAATGAGCAGTTCTTC. It yields the protein CSVEGAQSYNEQFF. The J gene is TRBJ2-1, the V gene TRBV29-1, with D tentatively TRBD1 (6 bases). Germline CDR1 is SQVTM and CDR2 is ANQGSEA. This CDR3 is 14 amino acids long. The ends were cut back, 3 bases at V and 4 bases at J, with 13 bases in the middle.

As regards this clonotype: One end of the junction fails to match germline, which may point to a read error. The rearrangement uses TRBV4-3 and TRBJ1-3; D is unresolved. The CDR3 runs 18 residues. The germline V gene encodes CDR1 LGHNA and CDR2 YSLEER. CDR3 in DNA: TGCGCCAGCAGCCAAGATCCCTACGGCACTATCTCTGGAAACACCGTATATTTT. Translated, it gives CASSQDPYGTISGNTVYF.

The chain combines TRBV29-1 with TRBJ2-1; 9 bases agree with TRBD2. CDR3 size: 14 residues. The V segment lost 5 bases and the J segment 10 bases; nucleotides outside the gene matches: 12. Germline values: CDR1 SQVTM, CDR2 ANQGSEA. The CDR3 protein is CSVRWGGRGNEQFF. CDR3 in DNA: TGCAGCGTTCGGTGGGGCGGGAGGGGAAACGAGCAGTTCTTC.

This chain uses TRBV29-1 with TRBJ1-4; no definite D call. CDR1 and CDR2 from the germline V gene are SQVTM and ANQGSEA. The CDR3 is 14 amino acids. V was shortened by 7 bases and J by 0 bases, with 12 bases between the two germline ends. The CDR3 DNA reads as TGCAGCGGCGTAGCCGGGGCAACTAATGAAAAACTGTTTTTT. Protein sequence: CSGVAGATNEKLFF.

This clonotype has more than one count but fewer than ten. The V call is TRBV10-3, the J call TRBJ2-2; D remains ambiguous. Looked up from germline, CDR1 is ENHRY and CDR2 is SYGVKD. The CDR3 length is 13 residues. V lost 0 bases and J lost 6, with 5 bases in between. The CDR3 sequence is CAISESLPGELFF. The CDR3 DNA is TGTGCCATCAGTGAGTCGCTCCCCGGGGAGCTGTTTTTT.

This clonotype was seen a handful of times. The chain recombines TRBV27 with TRBJ2-1; D is possibly TRBD2 (6 bases). Germline V gene lookup returns CDR1 MNHEY and CDR2 SMNVEV (reference sequence). V was pared by 6 bases and J by 12 bases, with 15 bases between. The CDR3 covers 12 residues. The CDR3, as DNA: TGTGCCAGCAGGGAAATGGGGCGGGGGCAGTTCTTC. It specifies CASREMGRGQFF.

The V and J genes are TRBV6-1 and TRBJ2-3, with TRBD2 identical over 10 bases. J was trimmed by 9 bases and V by 3 bases; bases with no gene match: 6. This CDR3 comprises 14 residues. Germline CDR1 reads MNHNS; CDR2 reads SASEGT. In DNA form, the CDR3 reads TGTGCCAGCAGTGAGATCTTAGCGGGAGGAACGCAGTATTTT. Protein product: CASSEILAGGTQYF.